This TCR beta chain stems from a study of human T cells and chemical hapten exposure. Study findings and constraints: Sensitizing to DPC left TCRs with a frequency above 1 in 1000 unaltered.

TCRdb re-derived calls from the RACE reads in MiXCR, one entry per CDR3 protein. The sample consists of some 93,000 distinct CDR3 sequences, roughly 8% of them appearing once. Of note for this clonotype: Its target is not known.

As for time point: healthy volunteer bleed at 2 weeks. Before extraction, the whole blood was not fractionated, and total RNA was taken from it. The CDR3 length is 16 residues. Germline V gene lookup returns CDR1 LGHNA and CDR2 YNFKEQ. Trimming cost V 1 base and J 1 base; bases outside gene matches: 4. The TCR sequence derives from a female donor in good health. Some clones in this sample may be carry-over from other donors' samples. J is TRBJ2-4 and V is TRBV4-2; 7 bases are shared with TRBD2. The sequenced sample was whole blood. CDR3 coding DNA: TGTGCCAGCAGCCAAGGAGGGAGGGAGGCCAAAAACATTCAGTACTTC. This encodes CASSQGGREAKNIQYF.